Sequencing of this T cell receptor (beta chain) was carried out in a study of tumor and adjacent non-tumor tissue in lung cancer (dated by TCRdb to the late 2010s). For the wider study: By cancer type, the cohort comprised 12 adenocarcinoma patients, 2 squamous cell carcinoma patients and 1 small cell lung cancer patient. Among the 15 or so patients, ages ranged from roughly 31 to 85 years, roughly ten were men and 5 were women, and disease was TNM stage I to III. A total of approximately 120,000,000 productive TCRbeta reads were generated by sequencing, corresponding to an average of roughly 4.1 million reads per sample. The study compared bulk TCRbeta repertoires from lung tumor tissue and matched distant non-tumor lung tissue of about 16 lung cancer patients. For each patient, one tumor sample and one normal lung sample were taken, giving thirty paired specimens that underwent TCRbeta CDR3 sequencing.

Library preparation used multiplex PCR. The instrument given in TCRdb is Illumina HiSeq 2500. TCRbeta libraries were constructed through three rounds of nested PCR with primers (Table S4) according to protocols adapted from ARM-PCR. Before sequencing, PCR products of 200-500 bp were cut from the gel and purified using the QIAquick gel extraction kit. The paper's data handling went like this. Trimmomatic was used to clean the reads, FLASH merged the cleaned reads into complete CDR3 sequences, and MiTCR assigned the sequences to V(D)J germline segments. Clonal diversity was computed as the inverse Simpson's index with VDJtools. Productive reads were defined as in-frame sequences without a premature stop codon. TCRdb itself trimmed the public reads at Q25 with fastp, ran MiXCR and retained productive beta chains. Records with the same CDR3 protein are collapsed into one entry carrying the most frequent genes and DNA. In this record, the V and J calls reflect TCRdb's handling and not the investigators' own analysis. This sample lists 60,000 to 85,000 distinct CDR3 sequences; around four fifths were detected once. The ten largest make up more than 10% of the sample.

Ends included, the CDR3 has 16 residues. Of all the DNA, just the CDR3 is kept, 48 bases in frame from base 1. Broad study findings and their caveats: Tumor tissue showed significantly higher TCR diversity (inverse Simpson) than normal lung tissue, at around 450 vs 150 (P = 0.0075, Mann-Whitney U test). With only roughly 15 patients in the cohort, the authors noted that larger samples and more detailed clinical data are needed. TCR diversity was significantly higher in younger patients, and greater tumor TCR diversity was associated with shorter overall survival and shorter disease-free survival. In normal lung, the top 100 clones accounted for a significantly larger cumulative share of the repertoire than in tumor tissue. Peripheral blood was not sequenced, so blood TCRbeta repertoires were not examined in the lung cancer patients of the study. Neither the sequencing platform nor unique molecular identifiers are named or mentioned anywhere in the methods.

RNA was extracted from bulk unsorted tissue and checked for quality with a NanoDrop ND-1000 and an Agilent 2100. Donors were newly diagnosed lung cancer patients admitted for thoracic surgery in China between August and November 2014, without prior chemotherapy. Patients who had received previous radiotherapy or chemotherapy, or who had another concurrent cancer, were excluded from the study. Surgical tissue pieces of about 1-2 cm3 were preserved in RNAlater solution and stored at -80 °C until use. With respect to this clonotype: Its antigen is not yet known. Given the absence of the conserved phenylalanine or tryptophan at the CDR3 end, a read error is likely.

Sample: lung tumor tissue. In this chain, TRBV12-3 or TRBV12-4 is recombined with TRBJ2-4; 5 matching bases give a weak D call of TRBD1. This receptor was obtained from a woman between 45 and 60 years old with non-small cell lung cancer. The CDR3 region reads CASSLGTPHAKSIQYL. The DNA sequence is as follows: TGTGCCAGCAGTTTAGGGACACCCCATGCCAAAAGCATTCAGTACCTC.